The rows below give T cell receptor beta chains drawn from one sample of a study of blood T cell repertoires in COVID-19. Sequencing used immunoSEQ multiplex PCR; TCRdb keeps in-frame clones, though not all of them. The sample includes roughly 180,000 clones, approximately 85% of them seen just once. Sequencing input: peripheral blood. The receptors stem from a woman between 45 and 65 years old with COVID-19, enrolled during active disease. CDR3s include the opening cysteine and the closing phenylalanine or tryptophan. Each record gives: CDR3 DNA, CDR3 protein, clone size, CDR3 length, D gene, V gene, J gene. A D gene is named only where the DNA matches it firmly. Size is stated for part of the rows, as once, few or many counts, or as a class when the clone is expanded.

DNA: TGTGCCAGTAGTATTGGGGGGGACGGCAATCAGCCCCAGCATTTT
CDR3: CASSIGGDGNQPQHF
size: -
length: 15
D: -
V: TRBV19
J: TRBJ1-5

DNA: TGTGCCAGCAGACCACCGGGGGCCTACGAGCAGTACTTC
CDR3: CASRPPGAYEQYF
size: -
length: 13
D: -
V: TRBV6-5
J: TRBJ2-7

DNA: TGTGCCAGCAGTTATAGCGGGGGGGCCTACAATGAGCAGTTCTTC
CDR3: CASSYSGGAYNEQFF
size: -
length: 15
D: TRBD2
V: TRBV9
J: TRBJ2-1

DNA: TGTGCCTGGACCTTCTGGAGCGGGGGGGCGGGTGAGCAGTTCTTC
CDR3: CAWTFWSGGAGEQFF
size: -
length: 15
D: TRBD2
V: TRBV30
J: TRBJ2-1

DNA: TGCAGCGTTACTGGACAGGCAGATCAGCCCCAGCATTTT
CDR3: CSVTGQADQPQHF
size: -
length: 13
D: TRBD1
V: TRBV29-1
J: TRBJ1-5

DNA: TGTGCCAGCAGCTTAGGGGCAGACCATCAGCCCCAGCATTTT
CDR3: CASSLGADHQPQHF
size: -
length: 14
D: -
V: TRBV7-2
J: TRBJ1-5

DNA: TGCAGCGGTCAGGGGGCGAAGACCCAGTACTTC
CDR3: CSGQGAKTQYF
size: -
length: 11
D: TRBD1
V: TRBV29-1
J: TRBJ2-5

DNA: TGCAGCGGGGAAAAGGGGAGGGGGACAGATACGCAGTATTTT
CDR3: CSGEKGRGTDTQYF
size: -
length: 14
D: -
V: TRBV29-1
J: TRBJ2-3

DNA: TGTGCCAGTAGTATAACGAACAGCTACGAGCAGTACTTC
CDR3: CASSITNSYEQYF
size: -
length: 13
D: -
V: TRBV19
J: TRBJ2-7

DNA: TGTGCCAGCAGTGAGGACCAGTGGGTGGGGCATAATTCACCCCTCCACTTT
CDR3: CASSEDQWVGHNSPLHF
size: -
length: 17
D: -
V: TRBV25-1
J: TRBJ1-6

DNA: TGTGCCAGCAGCACCGGGACAGGGCGGGCAGATACGCAGTATTTT
CDR3: CASSTGTGRADTQYF
size: -
length: 15
D: TRBD1
V: TRBV11-3
J: TRBJ2-3

DNA: TGTGCCAGCAGCTTAGGATTTGCGGGGGCAGATACGCAGTATTTT
CDR3: CASSLGFAGADTQYF
size: -
length: 15
D: TRBD2
V: TRBV7-2
J: TRBJ2-3

DNA: TGCGCCAGCACCCCCGCGGGGGCATCTTACAATGAGCAGTTCTTC
CDR3: CASTPAGASYNEQFF
size: once
length: 15
D: -
V: TRBV5-1
J: TRBJ2-1

DNA: TGTGCCAGCAGCTTAGCCTTGGCAGGGGGAGAAAAACTGTTTTTT
CDR3: CASSLALAGGEKLFF
size: -
length: 15
D: TRBD1
V: TRBV7-9
J: TRBJ1-4

DNA: TGTGCCAGCAGCCAAGCCGGGTCTAATTCACCCCTCCACTTT
CDR3: CASSQAGSNSPLHF
size: -
length: 14
D: -
V: TRBV3-1/TRBV3-2
J: TRBJ1-6

DNA: TGTGCCAGCAGTTACTCGAGTGGACAGGGTTCTATGATGTGGGACTATGGCTACACCTTC
CDR3: CASSYSSGQGSMMWDYGYTF
size: -
length: 20
D: TRBD1
V: TRBV6-2/TRBV6-3
J: TRBJ1-2

DNA: TGTGCCTGGAGTGTACAGGGTTCGGCTGAAGCTTTCTTT
CDR3: CAWSVQGSAEAFF
size: -
length: 13
D: -
V: TRBV30
J: TRBJ1-1

DNA: TGTGCCAGCAGCACGTACCAGGGGGATGGCTACACCTTC
CDR3: CASSTYQGDGYTF
size: -
length: 13
D: TRBD1
V: TRBV7-2
J: TRBJ1-2

DNA: TGTGCCAGCAGCTTATCGCCAGGGATGAAGGAGACCCAGTACTTC
CDR3: CASSLSPGMKETQYF
size: -
length: 15
D: -
V: TRBV7-9
J: TRBJ2-5

DNA: TGTGCCAGCAGTGGAGGGACAGCCGTCGGGAATCAGCCCCAGCATTTT
CDR3: CASSGGTAVGNQPQHF
size: -
length: 16
D: TRBD1
V: TRBV2
J: TRBJ1-5

DNA: TGTGCCAGCAGCCCACGACAGGGATCCTATGGCTACACCTTC
CDR3: CASSPRQGSYGYTF
size: once
length: 14
D: TRBD1
V: TRBV3-1/TRBV3-2
J: TRBJ1-2

DNA: TGTGCCAGCAGCTCTCACAGGGGGCCTCAGCCCCAGCATTTT
CDR3: CASSSHRGPQPQHF
size: -
length: 14
D: TRBD1
V: TRBV7-2
J: TRBJ1-5

DNA: TGTGCCAGCAGTTCCTATAGACTAGCGGGGGGCCCGGGCACAGATACGCAGTATTTT
CDR3: CASSSYRLAGGPGTDTQYF
size: -
length: 19
D: TRBD2
V: TRBV27
J: TRBJ2-3

DNA: TGTGCCAGCAGCCAAGTTGCCGGGACAGGGAATAATGAAAAACTGTTTTTT
CDR3: CASSQVAGTGNNEKLFF
size: -
length: 17
D: TRBD1
V: TRBV3-1/TRBV3-2
J: TRBJ1-4

DNA: TGCGCCAGCAGCTTGGCGACAGGGCGGGATTCACCCCTCCACTTT
CDR3: CASSLATGRDSPLHF
size: -
length: 15
D: TRBD1
V: TRBV5-1
J: TRBJ1-6

DNA: TGTGCCAGCAGTTTCGGTTTAACCCTTTCCTACGAGCAGTACTTC
CDR3: CASSFGLTLSYEQYF
size: -
length: 15
D: -
V: TRBV28
J: TRBJ2-7

DNA: TGTGCCAGCAGTCCAATGGGGGGGTTCGGGACAGATACGCAGTATTTT
CDR3: CASSPMGGFGTDTQYF
size: few
length: 16
D: TRBD2
V: TRBV7-2
J: TRBJ2-3

DNA: TGTGCCAGCAGCCAAGACCTTAATCAGCCCCAGCATTTT
CDR3: CASSQDLNQPQHF
size: once
length: 13
D: -
V: TRBV3-1/TRBV3-2
J: TRBJ1-5

DNA: TGTGCCTGGAGCCGCGGACAGGTCTGGGGCTACACCTTC
CDR3: CAWSRGQVWGYTF
size: few
length: 13
D: TRBD1
V: TRBV30
J: TRBJ1-2

DNA: TGTGCCAGCTCAGCTCGGTTAGCGGGTTCAGGAAACACCATATATTTT
CDR3: CASSARLAGSGNTIYF
size: -
length: 16
D: -
V: TRBV18
J: TRBJ1-3

DNA: TGCGCCAGCAGCCCCCGCGGGGGGACCTGGGAGCTGTTTTTT
CDR3: CASSPRGGTWELFF
size: -
length: 14
D: TRBD2
V: TRBV10-1
J: TRBJ2-2

DNA: TGCAGCGTACCCCGGGAGGGAGGGGATGAGCAGTTCTTC
CDR3: CSVPREGGDEQFF
size: -
length: 13
D: TRBD2
V: TRBV29-1
J: TRBJ2-1

DNA: TGTGCCAGCAGCCAAGACAGGGGGCTGGACACTGAAGCTTTCTTT
CDR3: CASSQDRGLDTEAFF
size: -
length: 15
D: TRBD1
V: TRBV14
J: TRBJ1-1

DNA: TGTGCCAGCTCACCAGGGACAGACCGCGGAGATACGCAGTATTTT
CDR3: CASSPGTDRGDTQYF
size: -
length: 15
D: TRBD1
V: TRBV18
J: TRBJ2-3

DNA: TGTGCCAGCAATCCCGACATAGGCCTGAACACCGGGGAGCTGTTTTTT
CDR3: CASNPDIGLNTGELFF
size: -
length: 16
D: -
V: TRBV5-4
J: TRBJ2-2

DNA: TGTGCCAGCAGCTCAGATCGGACTTCCTCCAATGAGCAGTTCTTC
CDR3: CASSSDRTSSNEQFF
size: -
length: 15
D: -
V: TRBV7-6
J: TRBJ2-1

DNA: TGTGCCACCCGGTCCGGAGGAGAACTGTTTTTT
CDR3: CATRSGGELFF
size: -
length: 11
D: -
V: TRBV12-3/TRBV12-4
J: TRBJ1-4

DNA: TGTGCCAGCAGCTTTCCCGGGACTAGCGGGGGGAGCAAAGTCTACGAGCAGTACTTC
CDR3: CASSFPGTSGGSKVYEQYF
size: few
length: 19
D: TRBD2
V: TRBV7-9
J: TRBJ2-7

DNA: TGTGCCAGCAGCCCGCGTGCGGGGGACAGGGGGGTGGTAGCCAAAAACATTCAGTACTTC
CDR3: CASSPRAGDRGVVAKNIQYF
size: -
length: 20
D: TRBD1
V: TRBV5-5
J: TRBJ2-4

DNA: TGCAGCGTTGAAGGCAGGTCTCGGTACGAGCAGTACTTC
CDR3: CSVEGRSRYEQYF
size: -
length: 13
D: -
V: TRBV29-1
J: TRBJ2-7

DNA: TGTGCCAGCAGCAAAAACGCTCCGGGATCGGGAAACACCATATATTTT
CDR3: CASSKNAPGSGNTIYF
size: once
length: 16
D: -
V: TRBV5-5
J: TRBJ1-3

DNA: TGTGCCAGCAGCCAGCCGGGACAGGGAACTGAAGCTTTCTTT
CDR3: CASSQPGQGTEAFF
size: -
length: 14
D: TRBD1
V: TRBV5-6
J: TRBJ1-1

DNA: TGTGCCAGCAGTGACATAGCGGGGGCCTACTCTGGGGCCAACGTCCTGACTTTC
CDR3: CASSDIAGAYSGANVLTF
size: -
length: 18
D: TRBD2
V: TRBV25-1
J: TRBJ2-6

DNA: TGTGCCAGCAGCGTAGAGGGGTCCCCCGACAGGGGGAATAACTATGGCTACACCTTC
CDR3: CASSVEGSPDRGNNYGYTF
size: once
length: 19
D: TRBD1
V: TRBV9
J: TRBJ1-2

DNA: TGTGCCACCAGCAGAGATAGGACTGAGACCCAGTACTTC
CDR3: CATSRDRTETQYF
size: -
length: 13
D: -
V: TRBV15
J: TRBJ2-5

DNA: TGTGCCAGCAGCTTAGATCGGACAGCCTACGAGCAGTACTTC
CDR3: CASSLDRTAYEQYF
size: -
length: 14
D: -
V: TRBV11-2
J: TRBJ2-7

DNA: TGTGCCAGCAGCGCCGGGACTAGCCCGAGCAGCACAGATACGCAGTATTTT
CDR3: CASSAGTSPSSTDTQYF
size: -
length: 17
D: TRBD2
V: TRBV2
J: TRBJ2-3

DNA: TGCGCCAGCAGCGAAGGACTAGCGGGGGCCTCCTACAATGAGCAGTTCTTC
CDR3: CASSEGLAGASYNEQFF
size: -
length: 17
D: TRBD2
V: TRBV5-1
J: TRBJ2-1

DNA: TGTGCCAGCAGTTTATTTCCTGGGGGGGCCGCGAACACCGGGGAGCTGTTTTTT
CDR3: CASSLFPGGAANTGELFF
size: -
length: 18
D: -
V: TRBV27
J: TRBJ2-2

DNA: TGTGCCAGCAGCCAGAGTAGCTACGAGCAGTACTTC
CDR3: CASSQSSYEQYF
size: -
length: 12
D: -
V: TRBV14
J: TRBJ2-7

DNA: TGTGCCAGCAGCCAAGTTCCAGCGGGGGGTAGTGAGCAGTTCTTC
CDR3: CASSQVPAGGSEQFF
size: -
length: 15
D: TRBD2
V: TRBV3-1/TRBV3-2
J: TRBJ2-1

DNA: TGCGCCAGCAGCTTCGGGACAGATAATGAAAAACTGTTTTTT
CDR3: CASSFGTDNEKLFF
size: -
length: 14
D: TRBD1
V: TRBV5-1
J: TRBJ1-4

DNA: TGTGCCAGCAGCTCGGGACTTTCGAACACTGAAGCTTTCTTT
CDR3: CASSSGLSNTEAFF
size: -
length: 14
D: -
V: TRBV7-2
J: TRBJ1-1

DNA: TGCGCCAGCAGCGCCTCGGGACAGCCCAATCAGCCCCAGCATTTT
CDR3: CASSASGQPNQPQHF
size: -
length: 15
D: TRBD1
V: TRBV5-1
J: TRBJ1-5

DNA: TGCGCCAGCAGTGGCGGGGGGGAAGCTGGGGCCAACGTCCTGACTTTC
CDR3: CASSGGGEAGANVLTF
size: -
length: 16
D: TRBD2
V: TRBV10-1
J: TRBJ2-6

DNA: TGTGCCAGCTCACCAGGCATGACTAACTATGGCTACACCTTC
CDR3: CASSPGMTNYGYTF
size: -
length: 14
D: -
V: TRBV18
J: TRBJ1-2

DNA: TGTGCCAGCAGCGTAGGACAGAACTATGGCTACACCTTC
CDR3: CASSVGQNYGYTF
size: -
length: 13
D: -
V: TRBV9
J: TRBJ1-2